The 30 T cell receptor beta chains in this list originate from one sample, sequenced in a study of T cell responses to AZD1222 COVID-19 vaccine. Clones were read by immunoSEQ multiplex PCR, and TCRdb kept only the in-frame ones, dropping some. The sample contains about 150,000 clones, around nine tenths of which appear only once. This sample comprised peripheral blood, obtained on day 0 of AZD1222 vaccination. The receptor set was obtained from an adult in good health.

The chain uses TRBV5-4 and TRBJ2-5; D perhaps matches TRBD1 (6 bases). V was cut by 4 bases and J by 2 bases, with 12 bases left in between. This CDR3 is built from 14 residues. Germline CDR1 reads SGHNT; CDR2 reads YYREEE (reference sequence). The CDR3: CASSVQGRQETQYF. DNA for the CDR3: TGTGCCAGCAGCGTACAGGGCCGACAAGAGACCCAGTACTTC.

This clone was observed a handful of times. The chain uses TRBV24-1 and TRBJ2-2, with TRBD1 identical over 10 bases. The CDR3 has 16 residues. Germline-derived CDR1 and CDR2 are KGHDR and SFDVKD. V was pared by 6 bases and J by 4 bases, with 7 bases of the junction left unmatched. The chain's CDR3 is CATSPAGQGTTGELFF. CDR3 bases: TGTGCCACCAGTCCCGCGGGACAGGGGACCACCGGGGAGCTGTTTTTT.

With respect to this clone: A read error may be the cause here, since a much bigger clone is one base away. Within the sample, other DNA sequences also encode this same CDR3. J is TRBJ1-4 and V is TRBV3-1 (or the pseudogene TRBV3-2), with 12 positions matching TRBD1. This CDR3 region has 12 residues. CDR1 is LGHDT and CDR2 is YNNKEL in the germline V gene (reference sequence). CDR3 sequence (DNA): TGCGCCAGCCGGGACAGGGGGCCGGAACTGTTTTTT. It translates to CASRDRGPELFF.

The chain recombines TRBV7-8 with TRBJ1-5; 7 nucleotides agree with TRBD1. CDR3 length: 13 amino acids. The V gene end was trimmed by 6 bases and the J gene end by 2 bases; junction bases not matched to a gene: 1. Germline CDR1 SGHVS, CDR2 FQNEAQ. In DNA form, the CDR3 reads TGTGCCAGCAGAGGACAGGGCAATCAGCCCCAGCATTTT. The encoded protein is CASRGQGNQPQHF. Using reference TRBV7-8 and TRBJ1-5 for the parts outside the CDR3, the full variable domain is GAGVSQSPRYKVAKRGQDVALRCDPISGHVSLFWYQQALGQGPEFLTYFQNEAQLDKSGLPSDRFFAERPEGSVSTLKIQRTQQEDSAVYLCASRGQGNQPQHFGDGTRLSIL.

J is TRBJ2-3 and V is TRBV7-6, with D uncertain. Trimming cost V 5 bases and J 4 bases, with 7 bases left between them. Per the germline V gene, CDR1 is SGHVS and CDR2 is FNYEAQ. The CDR3 contains 12 residues. Here the CDR3 reads CASSPPSDTQYF. The DNA of the CDR3 is TGTGCCAGCAGCCCCCCTTCAGATACGCAGTATTTT.

The rearrangement links TRBV29-1 to TRBJ2-5; D is ambiguous. V was trimmed by 5 bases and J by 4 bases, leaving 11 bases between them. CDR1 and CDR2 from the germline V gene are SQVTM and ANQGSEA. This CDR3 has 12 amino acids. The CDR3 DNA sequence: TGCAGCGTTCCCTTCACGGGAGAGACCCAGTACTTC. This codes for CSVPFTGETQYF.

The sample holds one count of this clone. The V gene is TRBV19, the J gene TRBJ2-7; either TRBD1 or TRBD2 may fit D (5 bases each). Trimming took off 5 bases at V and 5 bases at J, with 19 bases between the two ends. CDR3 length equals 15 residues. Germline assignment: CDR1 LNHDA and CDR2 SQIVND (reference sequence). Here the CDR3 reads CASSARDVRLDEQYF. In DNA, the CDR3 is TGTGCCAGTAGTGCCCGGGACGTACGTCTCGACGAGCAGTACTTC.

The chain links TRBV7-2 to TRBJ2-2; 11 bases fit TRBD2. After removal of 5 bases from V and 0 bases from J, the junction contained 8 bases not matched to a gene. CDR1 and CDR2 (germline): SGHTA, FQGNSA. The CDR3 extends over 18 amino acids. CDR3 sequence reads: CASSIRGLAASNTGELFF. CDR3 sequence (DNA): TGTGCCAGCAGCATCCGGGGACTAGCGGCGTCGAACACCGGGGAGCTGTTTTTT.

This chain joins TRBV2 and TRBJ2-1, with D hard to call. With 4 bases removed from V and 3 bases from J, the gap between germline ends came to 10 bases. This CDR3 comprises 14 residues. CDR1 is SNHLY and CDR2 is FYNNEI in the germline V gene. CDR3 residues: CASSGVGFYNEQFF. CDR3 DNA sequence: TGTGCCAGCAGTGGGGTAGGCTTCTACAATGAGCAGTTCTTC.

V gene TRBV6-1 combines with J gene TRBJ1-1; 11 bases map to TRBD1. CDR3 length equals 17 residues. Looked up from germline, CDR1 is MNHNS and CDR2 is SASEGT. V lost 3 bases, J lost 5 bases, and 11 bases stayed unmatched. CDR3 DNA sequence: TGTGCCAGCAGTGAGTTCGGGACAGGGGGGATTAAAACTGAAGCTTTCTTT. It codes for CASSEFGTGGIKTEAFF.

The chain links TRBV7-2 to TRBJ2-2; D gene ambiguous. This CDR3 has 13 amino acids. The V and J ends lost 2 bases and 5 bases respectively, with 6 bases between them. Germline V gives CDR1 SGHTA, CDR2 FQGNSA. The CDR3 loop reads CASSLRATGELFF. DNA for the CDR3: TGTGCCAGCAGCTTACGCGCGACCGGGGAGCTGTTTTTT.

This chain links TRBV9 with TRBJ2-1; D is perhaps TRBD1 or TRBD2 (6 bases each). The CDR3 length is 14 residues. V was shortened by 4 bases and J by 12 bases, with 20 bases between the two germline ends. Germline CDR1 SGDLS, CDR2 YYNGEE. DNA for the CDR3: TGTGCCAGCAGCCCAGTGCCGGGGGCTTCGGGGCAGTTCTTC. It specifies CASSPVPGASGQFF.

This clone was counted once. V gene TRBV27 combines with J gene TRBJ1-2; a possible D gene is TRBD1 (5 bases). Germline-derived CDR1 and CDR2 are MNHEY and SMNVEV (reference sequence). The V and J ends lost 5 bases and 3 bases respectively, with 13 bases between them. The length of the CDR3 is 14 residues. This chain's CDR3 is CASSRQIGDYGYTF. CDR3 DNA sequence: TGTGCCAGCAGTCGACAGATTGGAGACTATGGCTACACCTTC.

In DNA form, the CDR3 reads TGTGCCAGCAGCCAAGCGGGCGGGGCTCAGCCCCAGCATTTT. Translation: CASSQAGGAQPQHF. The chain has TRBV3-1 (or the pseudogene TRBV3-2) and TRBJ1-5; weak D call: TRBD1 (5 bases). Germline CDR1 LGHDT, CDR2 YNNKEL (reference sequence). There are 14 residues in the CDR3. The V and J ends lost 1 base and 6 bases respectively, with 10 bases between them.

A word on this clone: Different DNA sequences within this sample yield the same CDR3. J is TRBJ2-3 and V is TRBV11-3, with D tentatively TRBD1 (5 bases). The CDR3 totals 14 residues. Trimming pared 1 base from V and 1 base from J, leaving 6 bases between. Germline loops: CDR1 SGHNT, CDR2 YENEEA. The CDR3 region is CASSLGRGTDTQYF. The CDR3 nucleotides read TGTGCCAGCAGCTTAGGCAGGGGCACAGATACGCAGTATTTT.

The genes are TRBV5-1 and TRBJ2-1; 15 positions agree with TRBD2. Germline CDR1 SGHRS, CDR2 YFSETQ. V gave up 4 bases and J gave up 10 bases; unmatched junction bases: 6. This CDR3 comprises 15 residues. The CDR3 sequence is CASSPAGTSGGEQFF. DNA for the CDR3: TGCGCCAGCAGCCCCGCAGGGACTAGCGGGGGGGAGCAGTTCTTC. The complete variable domain, with remaining parts taken from reference TRBV5-1 and TRBJ2-1, reads KAGVTQTPRYLIKTRGQQVTLSCSPISGHRSVSWYQQTPGQGLQFLFEYFSETQRNKGNFPGRFSGRQFSNSRSEMNVSTLELGDSALYLCASSPAGTSGGEQFFGPGTRLTVL.

The chain recombines TRBV7-2 with TRBJ1-4, with D possibly TRBD1 on 5 matching bases. V lost 1 base to trimming and J lost 12 bases, with 15 bases between them. Germline V gives CDR1 SGHTA, CDR2 FQGNSA. This CDR3 comprises 14 residues. The CDR3: CASSLDPGMTELFF. CDR3 DNA: TGTGCCAGCAGCTTAGACCCAGGGATGACGGAACTGTTTTTT.

The V call is TRBV28, the J call TRBJ2-7, with 8 bases identical to TRBD2. The germline gives CDR1 MDHEN, CDR2 SYDVKM. The CDR3 is made up of 18 amino acids. Unmatched junction bases numbered 17, after V lost 0 bases and J lost 7 bases. The CDR3 loop reads CASSLWDYGQREQGEQYF. In nucleotides, the CDR3 is TGTGCCAGCAGTTTATGGGACTATGGGCAGCGGGAGCAAGGAGAGCAGTACTTC.

CDR3 in DNA: TGTGCCAGCGGTGTCTTAGCCCGGGGGAATGAGCAGTTCTTC. Protein product: CASGVLARGNEQFF. This rearrangement joins TRBV27 to TRBJ2-1, with D perhaps matching TRBD2 (6 bases). V lost 8 bases to trimming and J lost 7 bases, with 18 bases between them. This CDR3 region has 14 residues. Germline CDR1 is MNHEY and CDR2 is SMNVEV (reference sequence).

The chain couples TRBV28 to TRBJ2-7; D is uncertain. The CDR3 totals 12 residues. Germline V gives CDR1 MDHEN, CDR2 SYDVKM. The V gene lost 5 bases and the J gene lost 3 bases, with 8 bases spanning the gap. CDR3 nucleotide sequence: TGTGCCAGCAGTAGGACCGACTACGAGCAGTACTTC. Translated: CASSRTDYEQYF.

The chain uses TRBV10-2 and TRBJ1-3; 10 bases match TRBD1. V lost 4 bases to trimming and J lost 8 bases; unmatched junction nucleotides: 2. CDR3 length equals 13 residues. Germline assignment: CDR1 WSHSY and CDR2 SAAADI. The DNA for the CDR3 is TGCGCCAGCAGTGGGGGGACAGGGGACACCATATATTTT. Its protein is CASSGGTGDTIYF.

CDR3 coding DNA: TGCGCCAGCAGCTTAGCTGGGGCCAACGTCCTGACTTTC. This sequence encodes CASSLAGANVLTF. The chain carries TRBV5-1 and TRBJ2-6; no definite D call. Trimming pared 2 bases from V and 2 bases from J, leaving 2 bases between. The germline V gene encodes CDR1 SGHRS and CDR2 YFSETQ. The CDR3 extends over 13 amino acids. Based on the CDR3 plus reference TRBV5-1 and TRBJ2-6, the full variable domain is KAGVTQTPRYLIKTRGQQVTLSCSPISGHRSVSWYQQTPGQGLQFLFEYFSETQRNKGNFPGRFSGRQFSNSRSEMNVSTLELGDSALYLCASSLAGANVLTFGAGSRLTVL.

CDR3 DNA: TGTGCCTGGAGTGTCCCGGGGAGCTCCTACGAGCAGTACTTC. It yields the protein CAWSVPGSSYEQYF. J is TRBJ2-7 and V is TRBV30, with D maybe TRBD2 (5 bases). The CDR3 sequence is 14 residues long. CDR1 and CDR2 from the germline V gene are GTSNPN and SVGIG (reference sequence). V was pared by 0 bases and J by 0 bases, with 9 bases between.

A single count supports this clone. V usage is TRBV12-3 or TRBV12-4 and J usage is TRBJ1-1; D not certain. The CDR3 consists of 13 residues. Trimming shortened V by 3 bases and J by 1 base, and 6 bases separated the two germline ends. The CDR3 coding sequence is TGTGCCAGCAGTTTCAAGGGGAACACTGAAGCTTTCTTT. It specifies CASSFKGNTEAFF.

This clone was detected only a few times. This chain joins TRBV7-9 and TRBJ1-4; no reliable D call. Germline V CDR1 and CDR2: SEHNR, FQNEAQ (reference sequence). The CDR3 has 14 amino acids. V shed 5 bases and J shed 4 bases, with 11 bases lying between them. The CDR3 DNA reads as TGTGCCAGCAGCCTCCGGGCCAATAATGAAAAACTGTTTTTT. Translation: CASSLRANNEKLFF.

This chain uses TRBV3-1 (or the pseudogene TRBV3-2) with TRBJ1-2; maybe TRBD1 (6 bases). The CDR3 sequence is 14 residues long. V was shortened by 4 bases and J by 0 bases, with 9 bases between the two germline ends. Germline V gene data show CDR1 as LGHDT and CDR2 as YNNKEL (reference sequence). This chain's CDR3 is CASSPDSSNYGYTF. The CDR3 DNA sequence: TGTGCCAGCAGCCCGGACAGCTCTAACTATGGCTACACCTTC.

J is TRBJ2-5 and V is TRBV5-5; 7 nucleotides align to TRBD2. From germline, CDR1 is SGHKS and CDR2 YYEKEE (reference sequence). Germline trimming cut 5 bases from V and 5 bases from J; bases unmatched to any gene: 18. This CDR3 contains 17 residues. CDR3 bases: TGTGCCAGCAGGTTGCCCCTGGGGGAGGGCCCCAGTGAGACCCAGTACTTC. It encodes CASRLPLGEGPSETQYF.

The gene calls are TRBV7-2 and TRBJ2-5, with D maybe TRBD2 (6 bases). The V and J ends lost 2 bases and 14 bases respectively, with 18 bases between them. Germline CDR1 and CDR2: SGHTA and FQGNSA. The length of the CDR3 is 13 residues. The CDR3 sequence is CASSLTTWEVAYF. The CDR3 DNA follows: TGTGCCAGCAGCTTAACCACTTGGGAGGTGGCATACTTC.

The table lists this clone with a count of one. The chain carries TRBV15 and TRBJ2-1, with D perhaps matching TRBD2 (6 bases). The V and J ends lost 0 bases and 0 bases respectively, with 12 bases between them. The CDR3 sequence is 17 residues long. CDR1 is LNHNV, CDR2 YYDKDF, per germline (reference sequence). CDR3 loop: CATSRDLDGSSYNEQFF. The CDR3 bases are TGTGCCACCAGCAGAGATCTAGACGGGAGCTCCTACAATGAGCAGTTCTTC.

Written as DNA, the CDR3 is TGTGCCGGCTCCGGGCGCTGGAGCGGGGAGCAGTTCTTC. Translating gives CAGSGRWSGEQFF. The genes are TRBV6-5 and TRBJ2-1; D is perhaps TRBD2 (6 bases). The CDR3 has 13 amino acids. CDR1 is MNHEY, CDR2 SVGAGI, per germline. The germline V and J ends were trimmed by 11 bases and 10 bases, with 21 bases remaining between them.